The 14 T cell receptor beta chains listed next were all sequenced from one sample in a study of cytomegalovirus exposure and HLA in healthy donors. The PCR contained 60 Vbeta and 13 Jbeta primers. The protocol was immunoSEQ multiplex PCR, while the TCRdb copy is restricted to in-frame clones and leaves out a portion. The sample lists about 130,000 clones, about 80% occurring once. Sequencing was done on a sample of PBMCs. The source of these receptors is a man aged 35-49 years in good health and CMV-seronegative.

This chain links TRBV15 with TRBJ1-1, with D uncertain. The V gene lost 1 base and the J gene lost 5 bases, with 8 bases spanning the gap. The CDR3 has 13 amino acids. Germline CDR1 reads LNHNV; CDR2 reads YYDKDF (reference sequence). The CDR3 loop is CATSRASVTEAFF. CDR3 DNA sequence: TGTGCCACCAGCAGAGCTTCAGTAACTGAAGCTTTCTTT.

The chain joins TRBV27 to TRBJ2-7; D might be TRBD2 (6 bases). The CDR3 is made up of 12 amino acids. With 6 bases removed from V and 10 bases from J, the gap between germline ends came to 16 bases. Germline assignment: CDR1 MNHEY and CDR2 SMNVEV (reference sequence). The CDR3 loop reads CASSSGVRGQYF. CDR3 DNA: TGTGCCAGCAGCAGTGGCGTGCGGGGACAGTACTTC.

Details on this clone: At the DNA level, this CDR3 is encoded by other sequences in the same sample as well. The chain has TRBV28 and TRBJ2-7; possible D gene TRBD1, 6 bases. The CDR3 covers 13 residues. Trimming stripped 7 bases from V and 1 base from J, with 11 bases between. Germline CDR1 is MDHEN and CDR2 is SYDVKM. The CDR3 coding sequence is TGTGCCAGCACCCCCGGACAGTCCTACGAGCAGTACTTC. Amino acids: CASTPGQSYEQYF.

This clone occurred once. CDR3 protein: CASSRSYGYTF. The CDR3 coding sequence is TGTGCCAGCAGCCGGTCCTATGGCTACACCTTC. The chain links TRBV7-9 to TRBJ1-2; D remains ambiguous. With 5 bases removed from V and 4 bases from J, the gap between germline ends came to 5 bases. Per germline, CDR1 SEHNR and CDR2 FQNEAQ (reference sequence). The CDR3 runs to 11 residues. Variable domain in full (rest from reference TRBV7-9 and TRBJ1-2): DTGVSQNPRHKITKRGQNVTFRCDPISEHNRLYWYRQTLGQGPEFLTYFQNEAQLEKSRLLSDRFSAERPKGSFSTLEIQRTEQGDSAMYLCASSRSYGYTFGSGTRLTVV.

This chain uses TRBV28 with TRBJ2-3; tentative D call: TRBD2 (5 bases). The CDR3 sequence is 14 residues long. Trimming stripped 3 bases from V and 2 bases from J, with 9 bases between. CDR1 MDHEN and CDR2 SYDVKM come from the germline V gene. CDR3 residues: CASSFPGITDTQYF. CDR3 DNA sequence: TGTGCCAGCAGTTTCCCGGGGATCACAGATACGCAGTATTTT.

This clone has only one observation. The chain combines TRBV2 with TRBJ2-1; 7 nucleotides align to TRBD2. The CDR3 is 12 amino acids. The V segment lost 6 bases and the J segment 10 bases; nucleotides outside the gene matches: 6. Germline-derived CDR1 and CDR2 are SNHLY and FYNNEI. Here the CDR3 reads CASSGLGGEQFF. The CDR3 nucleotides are TGTGCCAGCAGCGGACTAGGTGGCGAGCAGTTCTTC.

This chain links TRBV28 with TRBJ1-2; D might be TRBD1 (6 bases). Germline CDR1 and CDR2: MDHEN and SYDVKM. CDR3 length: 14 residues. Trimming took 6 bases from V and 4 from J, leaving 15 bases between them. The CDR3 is CASSRSGGGYGYTF. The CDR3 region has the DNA TGTGCCAGCAGCCGATCTGGGGGCGGCTATGGCTACACCTTC.

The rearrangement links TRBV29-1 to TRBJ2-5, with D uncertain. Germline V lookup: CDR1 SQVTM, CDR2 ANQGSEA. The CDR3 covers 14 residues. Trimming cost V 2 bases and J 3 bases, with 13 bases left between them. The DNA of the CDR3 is TGCAGCGTTGAAATTGGCAGAAAAAAAGAGACCCAGTACTTC. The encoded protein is CSVEIGRKKETQYF.

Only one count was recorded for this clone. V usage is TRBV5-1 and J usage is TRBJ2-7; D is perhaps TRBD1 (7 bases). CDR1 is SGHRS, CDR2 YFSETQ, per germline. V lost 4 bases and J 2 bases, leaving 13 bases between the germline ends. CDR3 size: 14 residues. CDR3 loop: CASSMRDRAYEQYF. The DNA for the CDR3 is TGCGCCAGCAGCATGCGGGACAGAGCCTACGAGCAGTACTTC.

CDR3 sequence (DNA): TGTGCCAGCAGCTTAGTAGCAGAGTACACTGAAGCTTTCTTT. Protein: CASSLVAEYTEAFF. This sequence joins TRBV7-9 and TRBJ1-1; D not resolved. CDR1 and CDR2 (germline): SEHNR, FQNEAQ (reference sequence). This CDR3 region has 14 residues. V dropped 1 base and J dropped 3 bases, with 9 bases sitting between them.

CDR3 nucleotide sequence: TGTGCCAGCAGCGGTGTAGCGGGGGGATCCTACGAGCAGTACTTC. This gives the protein CASSGVAGGSYEQYF. The chain combines TRBV7-2 with TRBJ2-7; 10 bases are shared with TRBD2. The J segment lost 1 base and the V segment lost 5 bases, leaving 5 bases of the junction unmatched. Germline CDR1 reads SGHTA; CDR2 reads FQGNSA. CDR3 length: 15 amino acids.

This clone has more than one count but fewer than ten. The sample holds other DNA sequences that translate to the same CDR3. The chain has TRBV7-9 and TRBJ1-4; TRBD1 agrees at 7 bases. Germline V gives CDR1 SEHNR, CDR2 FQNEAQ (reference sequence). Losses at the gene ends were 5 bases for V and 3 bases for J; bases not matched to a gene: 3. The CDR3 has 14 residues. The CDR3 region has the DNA TGTGCCAGCAGCCCAGGGGGTCCTAATGAAAAACTGTTTTTT. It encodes CASSPGGPNEKLFF.

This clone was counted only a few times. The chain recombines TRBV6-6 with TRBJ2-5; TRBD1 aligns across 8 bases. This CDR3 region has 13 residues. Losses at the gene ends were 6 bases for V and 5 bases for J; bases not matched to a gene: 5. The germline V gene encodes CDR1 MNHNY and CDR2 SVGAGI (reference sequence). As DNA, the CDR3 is TGTGCCAGCAGAAAGACAGGGGAGGAGACCCAGTACTTC. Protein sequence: CASRKTGEETQYF.

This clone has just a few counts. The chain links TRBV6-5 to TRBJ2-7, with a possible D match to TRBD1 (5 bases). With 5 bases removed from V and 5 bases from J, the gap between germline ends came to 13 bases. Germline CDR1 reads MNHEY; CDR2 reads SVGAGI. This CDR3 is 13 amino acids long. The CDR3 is CASSQRQRNEQYF. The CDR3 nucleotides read TGTGCCAGCAGTCAGAGACAGCGCAACGAGCAGTACTTC.